These 32 T cell receptor beta chains were all obtained from the same sample, sequenced in a study of blood T cell repertoires in COVID-19. The method was immunoSEQ multiplex PCR; TCRdb's version includes in-frame clones alone and lacks a portion of them. The sample consists of fewer than 120,000 clones, more than 65% of them appearing once. The sequenced sample consisted of peripheral blood. All receptors come from an elderly woman with acute or convalescent COVID-19.

This CDR3 reads CASSLRPGQGAYEQYF. The CDR3 nucleotides read TGTGCCAGCAGCTTACGACCGGGACAGGGGGCTTACGAGCAGTACTTC. V usage is TRBV3-1 (or the pseudogene TRBV3-2) and J usage is TRBJ2-7, with 12 positions matching TRBD1. V was pared by 5 bases and J by 4 bases, with 9 bases of the junction left unmatched. CDR1 is LGHDT and CDR2 is YNNKEL in the germline V gene (reference sequence). This CDR3 has 16 amino acids.

The genes are TRBV21-1 and TRBJ1-5. TRBV21-1 is a pseudogene. CDR3 length: 16 residues. DNA for the CDR3: TGTGCCAGCAGCCTACCCTTATCGGGTAGCAATCAGCCCCAGCATTTT. It is translated as CASSLPLSGSNQPQHF.

The chain links TRBV27 to TRBJ1-4, with 7 bases lining up with TRBD1. V lost 6 bases and J lost 5; bases outside the gene matches: 6. Germline V gene lookup returns CDR1 MNHEY and CDR2 SMNVEV (reference sequence). CDR3 size: 14 residues. CDR3 in DNA: TGTGCCAGCAGATCGACAGGGAGGAATGAAAAACTGTTTTTT. Protein: CASRSTGRNEKLFF.

Concerning this clone: At the DNA level, this CDR3 is encoded by other sequences in the same sample as well. This chain uses TRBV7-9 with TRBJ1-5; D possibly corresponds to TRBD1 (5 bases). CDR3 size: 13 residues. CDR1 is SEHNR, CDR2 FQNEAQ, per germline (reference sequence). The V end was cut by 5 bases, the J end by 6 bases, with 11 bases between. The CDR3 protein is CASSPGSGQPQHF. The CDR3, as DNA: TGTGCCAGCAGCCCAGGGTCGGGTCAGCCCCAGCATTTT.

The CDR3 is CASSNPPGQGHSGYTF. In nucleotides, the CDR3 is TGTGCCAGCAGCAATCCTCCGGGACAGGGACACTCTGGCTACACCTTC. The J gene is TRBJ1-2, the V gene TRBV21-1; the table calls TRBD1, which could not be checked here. TRBV21-1 is a recognized pseudogene. The CDR3 extends over 16 amino acids.

This clone was found once. Sequence at one end of the junction differs from germline and may be a read error. V and J are TRBV19 and TRBJ1-1, with TRBD1 as a possible D gene (5 bases). Germline V gene lookup returns CDR1 LNHDA and CDR2 SQIVND (reference sequence). CDR3 length: 13 amino acids. CDR3 nucleotides: TGTGCCATTAGTAGGGGCTTGAACACTGAAGCTTTCTTT. It is translated as CAISRGLNTEAFF.

A few counts support this clone. The chain recombines TRBV28 with TRBJ1-5; tentatively, D is TRBD1 (6 bases). Looked up from germline, CDR1 is MDHEN and CDR2 is SYDVKM. The CDR3 extends over 15 amino acids. V was clipped by 2 bases and J by 6 bases, with 14 bases between them. The CDR3 DNA sequence: TGTGCCAGCAGTTTAGGGGGCGCGAAGGGTCAGCCCCAGCATTTT. Translated, it gives CASSLGGAKGQPQHF.

This CDR3 reads CASSRFGIAGGPPTGELFF. In DNA, the CDR3 is TGTGCCAGCAGTCGCTTCGGAATAGCGGGAGGGCCTCCAACCGGGGAGCTGTTTTTT. The V gene is TRBV28, the J gene TRBJ2-2, with TRBD2 identical over 11 bases. From germline, CDR1 is MDHEN and CDR2 SYDVKM. V was clipped by 5 bases and J by 5 bases; unmatched bases: 16. This CDR3 is 19 amino acids long. The full variable domain, completed using reference TRBV28 and TRBJ2-2, is DVKVTQSSRYLVKRTGEKVFLECVQDMDHENMFWYRQDPGLGLRLIYFSYDVKMKEKGDIPEGYSVSREKKERFSLILESASTNQTSMYLCASSRFGIAGGPPTGELFFGEGSRLTVL.

This clone was seen a few times. This sequence joins TRBV7-3 and TRBJ2-3, with 9 bases fitting TRBD1. The CDR3 runs 14 residues. Losses at the gene ends were 5 bases for V and 4 bases for J; bases not matched to a gene: 4. Looked up from germline, CDR1 is SGHTA and CDR2 is FQGTGA. CDR3 protein: CASSTRTGADTQYF. CDR3 DNA sequence: TGTGCCAGCAGCACCCGGACAGGGGCAGATACGCAGTATTTT.

The chain uses TRBV5-1 and TRBJ2-3, with TRBD1 identical over 9 bases. The CDR3 sequence is 16 residues long. V shed 5 bases, J shed 3 bases, and the junction held 10 bases outside the gene matches. Germline CDR1 is SGHRS and CDR2 is YFSETQ. The CDR3 reads CASRLLHGQGTDTQYF. Here the CDR3 DNA reads TGCGCCAGCAGGCTCCTACATGGACAGGGGACAGATACGCAGTATTTT.

V usage is TRBV18 and J usage is TRBJ2-7; 9 nucleotides match TRBD1. Germline V gene lookup returns CDR1 KGHSH and CDR2 LQKENI. The CDR3 spans 14 residues. V gave up 6 bases and J gave up 3 bases; unmatched junction bases: 6. The CDR3 coding sequence is TGTGCCAGCTCGCAAGGGACAGGGAACTACGAGCAGTACTTC. This translates into CASSQGTGNYEQYF.

V usage is TRBV3-1 (or the pseudogene TRBV3-2) and J usage is TRBJ2-3; 13 positions agree with TRBD2. After removal of 3 bases from V and 10 bases from J, the junction contained 10 bases not matched to a gene. CDR1 is LGHDT and CDR2 is YNNKEL in the germline V gene (reference sequence). The CDR3 consists of 16 residues. CDR3 loop: CASSQDRGLAGRAQYF. Here the CDR3 DNA reads TGTGCCAGCAGCCAGGATCGGGGACTAGCGGGACGAGCGCAGTATTTT.

The chain couples TRBV6-6 to TRBJ1-2; 10 bases are shared with TRBD1. J gave up 8 bases and V 8 bases, and 11 bases lay outside the gene matches. This CDR3 has 14 residues. Germline-derived CDR1 and CDR2 are MNHNY and SVGAGI (reference sequence). This CDR3 is CASVGQGELKGYTF. CDR3 DNA sequence: TGTGCCAGCGTCGGACAGGGGGAGTTGAAGGGCTACACCTTC.

This clone was seen more than once but under ten times. The rearrangement uses TRBV2 and TRBJ1-2; D possibly corresponds to TRBD1 (6 bases). CDR3 length: 12 amino acids. Trimming pared 6 bases from V and 4 bases from J, leaving 9 bases between. Germline CDR1 SNHLY, CDR2 FYNNEI. CDR3 DNA sequence: TGTGCCAGCAGCACAGGGCCCTATGGCTACACCTTC. It specifies CASSTGPYGYTF.

This chain joins TRBV27 and TRBJ1-1; 11 bases are shared with TRBD1. Germline CDR1 reads MNHEY; CDR2 reads SMNVEV (reference sequence). CDR3 length: 18 residues. Trimming removed 3 bases from V and 1 base from J; junction bases left unmatched: 10. In nucleotides, the CDR3 is TGTGCCAGCAGTTTCAGTAAGAGGGACAGGGGGGAGAACACTGAAGCTTTCTTT. Its protein product is CASSFSKRDRGENTEAFF.

The rearrangement links TRBV7-2 to TRBJ1-5, with 8 bases that match TRBD1. The CDR3 runs 16 residues. J was trimmed by 6 bases and V by 1 base; bases with no gene match: 8. Germline V gives CDR1 SGHTA, CDR2 FQGNSA. DNA for the CDR3: TGTGCCAGCAGCTTAGGTCGGACAGGGCGAGGTCAGCCCCAGCATTTT. Its translation: CASSLGRTGRGQPQHF.

The genes are TRBV6-2 or TRBV6-3 and TRBJ1-5, with D unresolved. CDR3 length: 14 amino acids. Trimming shortened V by 2 bases and J by 0 bases, and 5 bases separated the two germline ends. CDR1 MNHEY and CDR2 SVGEGT come from the germline V gene. The CDR3 region is CASSYESSNQPQHF. The CDR3 DNA reads TGTGCCAGCAGTTACGAGAGTAGCAATCAGCCCCAGCATTTT.

This chain uses TRBV5-6 with TRBJ2-1; D uncertain. This CDR3 region has 14 residues. The V end lost 0 bases, the J end lost 4 bases, and 8 bases lay between the germline ends. CDR1 and CDR2 (germline): SGHDT, YYEEEE. This CDR3 reads CASSLEQKYNEQFF. The CDR3 coding sequence is TGTGCCAGCAGCTTGGAACAGAAATACAATGAGCAGTTCTTC. Complete variable domain (other parts from reference TRBV5-6 and TRBJ2-1): DAGVTQSPTHLIKTRGQQVTLRCSPKSGHDTVSWYQQALGQGPQFIFQYYEEEERQRGNFPDRFSGHQFPNYSSELNVNALLLGDSALYLCASSLEQKYNEQFFGPGTRLTVL.

This chain connects TRBV9 to TRBJ2-3; possible D gene TRBD2, 5 bases. The V gene lost 1 base and the J gene lost 1 base, with 13 bases spanning the gap. The germline V gene encodes CDR1 SGDLS and CDR2 YYNGEE. This CDR3 has 16 residues. DNA of the CDR3: TGTGCCAGCAGCGTAATGACTGGACTTCGCACAGATACGCAGTATTTT. Amino acid sequence: CASSVMTGLRTDTQYF. The whole variable domain, remainder taken from reference TRBV9 and TRBJ2-3, is DSGVTQTPKHLITATGQRVTLRCSPRSGDLSVYWYQQSLDQGLQFLIQYYNGEERAKGNILERFSAQQFPDLHSELNLSSLELGDSALYFCASSVMTGLRTDTQYFGPGTRLTVL.

This chain connects TRBV19 to TRBJ2-7, with TRBD2 identical over 9 bases. Germline assignment: CDR1 LNHDA and CDR2 SQIVND (reference sequence). The V segment lost 3 bases and the J segment 3 bases; nucleotides outside the gene matches: 6. The CDR3 contains 15 residues. In DNA form, the CDR3 reads TGTGCCAGTAGTATCGGGATAGCGGGAGTCTACGAGCAGTACTTC. Translating gives CASSIGIAGVYEQYF.

The genes are TRBV29-1 and TRBJ2-3; no reliable D call. V dropped 3 bases and J dropped 1 base, with 5 bases sitting between them. The CDR3 covers 12 residues. CDR1 is SQVTM, CDR2 ANQGSEA, per germline. The CDR3 sequence: CSVDVRTDTQYF. For the CDR3, the DNA is TGCAGCGTTGACGTCCGCACAGATACGCAGTATTTT.

The chain has TRBV27 and TRBJ1-2, with D possibly TRBD1 on 5 matching bases. Trimming took 6 bases from V and 4 from J, leaving 15 bases between them. This CDR3 region has 14 residues. Per germline, CDR1 MNHEY and CDR2 SMNVEV (reference sequence). CDR3 DNA: TGTGCCAGCAGCCCGGGGGGGTCTGGCTATGGCTACACCTTC. This sequence encodes CASSPGGSGYGYTF.

The chain carries TRBV5-4 and TRBJ2-5; D possibly corresponds to TRBD1 (6 bases). Germline CDR1 and CDR2: SGHNT and YYREEE (reference sequence). The CDR3 totals 14 residues. Trimming took off 3 bases at V and 5 bases at J, with 14 bases between the two ends. The CDR3 DNA sequence: TGTGCCAGCAGCTGGACAGCGTTGGGGGAGACCCAGTACTTC. Amino acids: CASSWTALGETQYF.

The chain uses TRBV3-1 (or the pseudogene TRBV3-2) and TRBJ1-1, with TRBD1 matching over 7 bases. Germline CDR1 is LGHDT and CDR2 is YNNKEL (reference sequence). The ends lost 4 bases at V and 8 bases at J; junction bases unmatched: 13. This CDR3 has 15 residues. The DNA for the CDR3 is TGTGCCAGCAGCCCCCTTCTAGGGACAGCCTCAGAAGCTTTCTTT. Translating it yields CASSPLLGTASEAFF.

This clone was counted ten times or more. The V gene is TRBV19, the J gene TRBJ1-3; 8 nucleotides line up with TRBD1. Germline-derived CDR1 and CDR2 are LNHDA and SQIVND (reference sequence). Trimming cost V 4 bases and J 4 bases; bases outside gene matches: 9. The CDR3 has 16 amino acids. The CDR3 nucleotides are TGTGCCAGTAGTACGCCCTGGGGACAGGCGGGAAACACCATATATTTT. Translating it yields CASSTPWGQAGNTIYF.

V usage is TRBV5-5 and J usage is TRBJ2-1; no clear D. The V gene lost 4 bases and the J gene lost 9 bases, with 14 bases spanning the gap. Germline assignment: CDR1 SGHKS and CDR2 YYEKEE (reference sequence). The CDR3 is made up of 13 amino acids. CDR3 sequence (DNA): TGTGCCAGCAGCCTGAGCAGGTACTCTGAGCAGTTCTTC. Its translation: CASSLSRYSEQFF.

The chain employs TRBV7-2 and TRBJ2-1; TRBD2 matches at 7 bases. After removal of 1 base from V and 3 bases from J, the junction contained 0 bases not matched to a gene. Per the germline V gene, CDR1 is SGHTA and CDR2 is FQGNSA. The CDR3 length is 14 residues. CDR3 protein: CASSLGTSYNEQFF. The DNA of the CDR3 is TGTGCCAGCAGCTTAGGGACTAGCTACAATGAGCAGTTCTTC.

This chain joins TRBV9 and TRBJ1-2; the D is unclear. V was shortened by 0 bases and J by 4 bases, with 13 bases between the two germline ends. The V gene's germline CDR1 is SGDLS and CDR2 YYNGEE. CDR3 length equals 15 residues. This chain's CDR3 is CASSVAVGDFYGYTF. CDR3 DNA sequence: TGTGCCAGCAGCGTAGCGGTCGGCGACTTCTATGGCTACACCTTC.

This clone was seen a handful of times. V is TRBV9 and J is TRBJ2-7, with 9 bases that match TRBD1. Germline V CDR1 and CDR2: SGDLS, YYNGEE. This CDR3 region has 14 residues. The V and J ends lost 2 bases and 6 bases, in that order; junction bases with no gene match: 6. CDR3 amino acids: CASSVRQGDSEQYF. The CDR3 nucleotides read TGTGCCAGCAGCGTCAGACAGGGGGATAGCGAGCAGTACTTC.

The chain links TRBV9 to TRBJ2-3; TRBD1 aligns across 7 bases. The CDR3 totals 17 residues. J was trimmed by 2 bases and V by 3 bases; bases with no gene match: 12. Germline V gene lookup returns CDR1 SGDLS and CDR2 YYNGEE. The CDR3 DNA sequence: TGTGCCAGCAGCGAGATCCGGGACAGCTTTTCCACAGATACGCAGTATTTT. It codes for CASSEIRDSFSTDTQYF.

This rearrangement joins TRBV29-1 to TRBJ2-1, with 7 bases identical to TRBD2. Germline V lookup: CDR1 SQVTM, CDR2 ANQGSEA. Trimming took 2 bases from V and 5 from J; bases not matched to a gene: 6. This CDR3 is 14 amino acids long. CDR3 in DNA: TGCAGCGTTGAACTTAGCGGGCCCCACAATGAGCAGTTCTTC. Residues: CSVELSGPHNEQFF.

The gene calls are TRBV19 and TRBJ2-2, with D possibly matching TRBD2 (7 bases). The germline V and J ends were trimmed by 6 bases and 6 bases, with 20 bases remaining between them. Germline V CDR1 and CDR2: LNHDA, SQIVND (reference sequence). The CDR3 is 16 amino acids. CDR3 DNA sequence: TGTGCCAGTAGCCTCGATGGGCAGGGGAGGGCCGGGGAGCTGTTTTTT. Its protein is CASSLDGQGRAGELFF. The variable domain in full, with the rest retrieved from reference TRBV19 and TRBJ2-2, is DGGITQSPKYLFRKEGQNVTLSCEQNLNHDAMYWYRQDPGQGLRLIYYSQIVNDFQKGDIAEGYSVSREKKESFPLTVTSAQKNPTAFYLCASSLDGQGRAGELFFGEGSRLTVL.